This section outlines one T cell receptor (beta chain) sequence together with its context. This record comes from a study of control samples from healthy donors and cancer patients. The CDR3 spans 15 residues. Germline CDR1 reads MNHEY; CDR2 reads SVGEGT. Trimming left V 2 bases short and J 4 bases short, with 14 bases between. Using immunoSEQ multiplex PCR, the repertoire was profiled, and TCRdb retains in-frame clones only, with some absent. The data contain some 200,000 clones, around 91% of them singletons. The sequencing input was blood. The origin of this receptor is a woman aged 25 to 45 in good health. The rearrangement links TRBV6-2 or TRBV6-3 to TRBJ1-2; D call uncertain. The CDR3 DNA follows: TGTGCCAGCAGTTACAGGCAGCGGGCGGGCTATGGCTACACCTTC. This gives the protein CASSYRQRAGYGYTF.